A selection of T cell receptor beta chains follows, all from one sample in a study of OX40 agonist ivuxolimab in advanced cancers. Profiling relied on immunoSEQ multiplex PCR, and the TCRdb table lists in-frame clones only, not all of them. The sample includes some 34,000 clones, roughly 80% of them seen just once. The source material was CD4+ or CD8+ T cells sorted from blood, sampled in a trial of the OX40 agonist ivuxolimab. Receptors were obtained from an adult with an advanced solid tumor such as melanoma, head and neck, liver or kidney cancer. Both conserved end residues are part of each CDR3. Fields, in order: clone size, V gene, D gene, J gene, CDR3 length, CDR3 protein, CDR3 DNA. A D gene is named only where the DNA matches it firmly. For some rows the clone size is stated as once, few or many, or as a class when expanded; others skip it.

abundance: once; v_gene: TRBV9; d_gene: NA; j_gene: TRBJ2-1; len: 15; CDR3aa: CASSVDLASYNEQFF; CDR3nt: TGTGCCAGCAGCGTAGATCTAGCCTCCTACAATGAGCAGTTCTTC
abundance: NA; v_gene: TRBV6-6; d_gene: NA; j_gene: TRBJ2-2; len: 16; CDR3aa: CASTEPAGHPTGELFF; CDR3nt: TGTGCCAGCACCGAACCTGCGGGCCACCCCACCGGGGAGCTGTTTTTT
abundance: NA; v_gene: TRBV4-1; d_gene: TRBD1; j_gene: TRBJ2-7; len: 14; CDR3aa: CASSHGTGLSEQYF; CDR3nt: TGCGCCAGCAGCCACGGGACAGGTCTCTCCGAGCAGTACTTC
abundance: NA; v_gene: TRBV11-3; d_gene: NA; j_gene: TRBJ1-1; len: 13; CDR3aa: CASSLSGNTEAFF; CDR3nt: TGTGCCAGCAGCTTATCCGGGAACACTGAAGCTTTCTTT
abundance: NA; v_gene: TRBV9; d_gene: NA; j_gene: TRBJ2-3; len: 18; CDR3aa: CASSVDPDSLISTDTQYF; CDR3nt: TGTGCCAGCAGCGTAGACCCGGACTCCCTCATTAGCACAGATACGCAGTATTTT
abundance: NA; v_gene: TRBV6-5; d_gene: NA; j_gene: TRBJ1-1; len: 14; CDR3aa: CASSPLRGGTEAFF; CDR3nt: TGTGCCAGCAGTCCCCTGAGGGGAGGCACTGAAGCTTTCTTT
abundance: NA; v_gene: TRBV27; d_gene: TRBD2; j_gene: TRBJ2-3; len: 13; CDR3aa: CASRTSVPDTQYF; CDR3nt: TGTGCCAGCAGGACTAGCGTCCCAGATACGCAGTATTTT
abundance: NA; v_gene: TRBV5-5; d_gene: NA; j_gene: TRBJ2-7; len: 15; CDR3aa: CASSDMTDLVYEQYF; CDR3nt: TGTGCCAGCAGTGATATGACAGACTTAGTCTACGAGCAGTACTTC
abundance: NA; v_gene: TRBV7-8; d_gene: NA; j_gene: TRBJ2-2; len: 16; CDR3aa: CASSLGSPLRTGELFF; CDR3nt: TGTGCCAGCAGCTTAGGAAGCCCCCTGCGGACCGGGGAGCTGTTTTTT
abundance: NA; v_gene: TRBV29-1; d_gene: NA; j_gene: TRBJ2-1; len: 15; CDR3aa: CSVESGGLSYNEQFF; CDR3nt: TGCAGCGTTGAATCGGGGGGCCTCTCCTACAATGAGCAGTTCTTC
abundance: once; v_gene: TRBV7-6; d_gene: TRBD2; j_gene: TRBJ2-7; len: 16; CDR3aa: CASSSLAGGRFYEQYF; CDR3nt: TGTGCCAGCAGCTCCTTAGCGGGGGGGAGATTCTACGAGCAGTACTTC
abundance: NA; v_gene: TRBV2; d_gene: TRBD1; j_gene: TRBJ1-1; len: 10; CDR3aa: CASSGVGQEF; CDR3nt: TGTGCCAGCAGTGGCGTGGGACAGGAGTTT
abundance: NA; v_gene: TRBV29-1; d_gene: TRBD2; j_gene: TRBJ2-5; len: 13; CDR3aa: CSVEGGAGETQYF; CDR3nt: TGCAGCGTTGAGGGAGGGGCTGGGGAGACCCAGTACTTC
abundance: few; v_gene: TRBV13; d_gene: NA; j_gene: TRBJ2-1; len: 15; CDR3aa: CASSPAGSSYNEQFF; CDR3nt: TGTGCCAGCAGCCCCGCGGGGAGCTCGTACAATGAGCAGTTCTTC
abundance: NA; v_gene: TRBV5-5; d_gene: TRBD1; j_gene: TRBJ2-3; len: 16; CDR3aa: CASSLAPGQLTDTQYF; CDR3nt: TGTGCCAGCAGCTTGGCCCCGGGACAGCTGACAGATACGCAGTATTTT
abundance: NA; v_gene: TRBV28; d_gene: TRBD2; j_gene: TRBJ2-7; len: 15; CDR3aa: CASRMTSGRLYEQYF; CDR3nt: TGTGCCAGCAGGATGACTAGCGGGAGACTTTACGAGCAGTACTTC
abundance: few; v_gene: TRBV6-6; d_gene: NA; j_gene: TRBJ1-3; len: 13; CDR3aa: CASRDSSGNTIYF; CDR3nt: TGTGCCAGCAGAGACAGCTCTGGAAACACCATATATTTT
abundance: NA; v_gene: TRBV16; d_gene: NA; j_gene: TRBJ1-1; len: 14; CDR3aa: CASSRFIENTEAFF; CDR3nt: TGTGCCAGCAGCCGGTTTATTGAGAACACTGAAGCTTTCTTT
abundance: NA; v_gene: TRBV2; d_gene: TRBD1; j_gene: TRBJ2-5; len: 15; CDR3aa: CASSASNRGQETQYF; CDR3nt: TGTGCCAGCAGTGCTAGCAACAGGGGGCAAGAGACCCAGTACTTC
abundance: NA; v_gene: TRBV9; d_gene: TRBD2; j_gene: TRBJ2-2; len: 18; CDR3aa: CASSLTLAGGPNTGELFF; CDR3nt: TGTGCCAGCAGCCTTACCCTAGCGGGGGGGCCCAACACCGGGGAGCTGTTTTTT
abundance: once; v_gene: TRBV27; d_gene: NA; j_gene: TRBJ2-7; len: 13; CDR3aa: CASSRTDTYEQYF; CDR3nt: TGTGCCAGCAGTAGGACAGATACCTACGAGCAGTACTTC
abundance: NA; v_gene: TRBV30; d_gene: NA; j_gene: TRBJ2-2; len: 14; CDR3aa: CAWSVLGVTGELFF; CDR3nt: TGTGCCTGGAGTGTACTAGGAGTCACCGGGGAGCTGTTTTTT
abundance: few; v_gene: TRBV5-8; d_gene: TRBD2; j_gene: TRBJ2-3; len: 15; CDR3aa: CASSWGSGSADTQYF; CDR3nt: TGTGCCAGCAGCTGGGGCAGCGGGAGTGCGGATACGCAGTATTTT
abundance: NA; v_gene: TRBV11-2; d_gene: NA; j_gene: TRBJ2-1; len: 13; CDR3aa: CASSATLANEQFF; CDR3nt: TGTGCCAGCAGCGCCACACTAGCAAATGAGCAGTTCTTC
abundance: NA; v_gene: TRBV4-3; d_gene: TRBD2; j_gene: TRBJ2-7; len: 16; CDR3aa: CASSQDSGSASYEQYF; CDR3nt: TGCGCCAGCAGCCAAGATAGCGGGAGCGCCTCCTACGAGCAGTACTTC
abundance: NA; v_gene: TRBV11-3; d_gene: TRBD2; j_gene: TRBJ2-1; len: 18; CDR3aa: CASSLEGTSGGRYNEQFF; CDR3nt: TGTGCCAGCAGCTTAGAAGGGACTAGCGGGGGGCGTTACAATGAGCAGTTCTTC
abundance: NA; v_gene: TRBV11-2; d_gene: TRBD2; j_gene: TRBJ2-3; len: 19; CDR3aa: CASRSYGLAGEKGTDTQYF; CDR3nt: TGTGCCAGCCGCAGCTACGGACTAGCGGGAGAGAAGGGCACAGATACGCAGTATTTT
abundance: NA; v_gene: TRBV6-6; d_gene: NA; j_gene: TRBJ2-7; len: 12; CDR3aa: CASSYDSYEQYF; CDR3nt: TGTGCCAGCAGTTATGACAGCTACGAGCAGTACTTC
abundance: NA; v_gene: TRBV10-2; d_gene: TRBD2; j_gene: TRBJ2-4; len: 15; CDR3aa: CASSAGGLAKNIQYF; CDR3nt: TGCGCCAGCAGTGCGGGGGGGCTAGCCAAAAACATTCAGTACTTC
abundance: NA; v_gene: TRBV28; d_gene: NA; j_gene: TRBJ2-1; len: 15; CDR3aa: CASSNRVSPYNEQFF; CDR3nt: TGTGCCAGCAGCAACAGGGTAAGCCCCTACAATGAGCAGTTCTTC
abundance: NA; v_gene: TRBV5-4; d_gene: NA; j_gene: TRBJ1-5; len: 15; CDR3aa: CASSPDPAPNQPQHF; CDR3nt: TGTGCCAGCAGCCCGGACCCGGCCCCCAATCAGCCCCAGCATTTT
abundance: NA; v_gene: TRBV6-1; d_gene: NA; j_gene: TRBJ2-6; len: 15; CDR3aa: CASSDLSSGANVLTF; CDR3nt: TGTGCCAGCAGTGACCTCAGCTCTGGGGCCAACGTCCTGACTTTC
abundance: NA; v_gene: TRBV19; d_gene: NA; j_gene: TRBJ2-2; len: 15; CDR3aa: CASSIYLQSTGELFF; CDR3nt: TGTGCCAGTAGTATCTATCTCCAGTCCACCGGGGAGCTGTTTTTT
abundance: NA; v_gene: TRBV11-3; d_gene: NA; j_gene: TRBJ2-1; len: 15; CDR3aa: CASSLGPSSYNEQFF; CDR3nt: TGTGCCAGCAGCTTAGGCCCGAGCTCCTACAATGAGCAGTTCTTC
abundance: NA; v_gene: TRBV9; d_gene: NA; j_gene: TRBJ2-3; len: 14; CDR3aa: CASNLGRNTDTQYF; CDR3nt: TGTGCCAGCAATCTGGGACGGAACACAGATACGCAGTATTTT
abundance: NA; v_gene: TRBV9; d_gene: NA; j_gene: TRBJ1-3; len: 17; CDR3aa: CASSAPLAAQAGNTIYF; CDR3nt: TGTGCCAGCAGCGCCCCACTAGCCGCTCAAGCTGGAAACACCATATATTTT
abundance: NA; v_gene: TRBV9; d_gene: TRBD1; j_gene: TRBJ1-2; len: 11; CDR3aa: CASSGQGDYTF; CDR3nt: TGTGCCAGCAGCGGACAGGGGGACTACACCTTC
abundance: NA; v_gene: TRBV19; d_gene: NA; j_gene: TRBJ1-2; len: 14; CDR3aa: CASSITLGPYGYTF; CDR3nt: TGTGCCAGTAGTATAACCCTGGGGCCCTATGGCTACACCTTC
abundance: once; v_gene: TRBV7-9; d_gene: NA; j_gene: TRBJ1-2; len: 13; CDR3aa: CASSLESHYGYTF; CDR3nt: TGTGCCAGCAGCTTAGAATCACACTATGGCTACACCTTC
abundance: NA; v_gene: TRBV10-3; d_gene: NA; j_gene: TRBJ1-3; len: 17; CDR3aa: CAISESAQGTSGNTIYF; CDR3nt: TGTGCCATCAGTGAGTCGGCTCAGGGCACCTCTGGAAACACCATATATTTT
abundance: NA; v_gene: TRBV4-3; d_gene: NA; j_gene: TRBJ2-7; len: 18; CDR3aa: CASSQEVGQGFRSYEQYF; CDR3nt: TGCGCCAGCAGCCAAGAGGTAGGCCAGGGGTTTCGGTCCTACGAGCAGTACTTC
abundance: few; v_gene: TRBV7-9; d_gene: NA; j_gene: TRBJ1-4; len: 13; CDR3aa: CASTTLGDEKLFF; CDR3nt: TGTGCCAGCACCACTTTAGGGGATGAAAAACTGTTTTTT
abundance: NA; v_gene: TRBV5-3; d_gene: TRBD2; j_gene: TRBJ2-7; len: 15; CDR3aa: CARSLTAGGFREQYF; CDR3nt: TGTGCCAGAAGCTTGACAGCGGGAGGGTTCCGCGAGCAGTACTTC
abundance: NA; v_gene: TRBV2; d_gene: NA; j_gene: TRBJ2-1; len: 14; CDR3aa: CASSGGTSRDEQFF; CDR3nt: TGTGCCAGCAGTGGTGGGACGTCGCGCGATGAGCAGTTCTTC
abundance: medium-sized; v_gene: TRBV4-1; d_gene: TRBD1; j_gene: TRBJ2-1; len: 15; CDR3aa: CASSQDGTDYNEQFF; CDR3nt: TGCGCCAGCAGCCAAGACGGGACAGACTACAATGAGCAGTTCTTC
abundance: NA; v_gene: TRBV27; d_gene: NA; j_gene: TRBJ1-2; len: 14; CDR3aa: CASSLSGGFNGYTF; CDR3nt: TGTGCCAGCAGTTTATCGGGGGGATTCAATGGCTACACCTTC
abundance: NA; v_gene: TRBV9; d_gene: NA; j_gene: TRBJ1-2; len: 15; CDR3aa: CASSVAKQELYGYTF; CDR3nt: TGTGCCAGCAGCGTAGCTAAACAGGAGTTATATGGCTACACCTTC
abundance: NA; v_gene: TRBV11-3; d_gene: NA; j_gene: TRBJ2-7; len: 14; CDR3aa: CASSPSGTTYEQYF; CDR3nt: TGTGCCAGCAGCCCCTCGGGCACCACCTACGAGCAGTACTTC
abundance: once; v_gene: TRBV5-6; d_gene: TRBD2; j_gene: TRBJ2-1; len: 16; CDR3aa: CASSLYTAGVYNEQFF; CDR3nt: TGTGCCAGCAGCTTGTATACGGCGGGAGTTTACAATGAGCAGTTCTTC
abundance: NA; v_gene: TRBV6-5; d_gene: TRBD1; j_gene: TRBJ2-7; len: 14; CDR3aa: CASSFRDRSYEQYF; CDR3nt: TGTGCCAGCAGTTTCCGGGACAGGTCTTACGAGCAGTACTTC
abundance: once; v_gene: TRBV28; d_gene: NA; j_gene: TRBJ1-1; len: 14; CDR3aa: CASGEGHRNTEAFF; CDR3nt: TGTGCCAGCGGGGAGGGACACCGGAACACTGAAGCTTTCTTT
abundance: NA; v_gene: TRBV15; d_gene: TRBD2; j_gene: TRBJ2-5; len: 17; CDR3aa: CATSGGLAGGPQETQYF; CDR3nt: TGTGCCACCAGCGGGGGGCTAGCGGGAGGCCCTCAAGAGACCCAGTACTTC
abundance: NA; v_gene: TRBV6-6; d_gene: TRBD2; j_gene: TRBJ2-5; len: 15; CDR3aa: CASSYLGLNQETQYF; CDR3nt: TGTGCCAGCAGTTACTTGGGACTAAACCAAGAGACCCAGTACTTC
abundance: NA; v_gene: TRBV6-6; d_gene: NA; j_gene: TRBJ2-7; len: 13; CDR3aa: CASSPSIGLEQYF; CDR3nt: TGTGCCAGCAGCCCCTCGATAGGGCTAGAGCAGTACTTC
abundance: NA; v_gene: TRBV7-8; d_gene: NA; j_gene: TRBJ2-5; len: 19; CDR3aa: CASSLATGVSIGGRETQYF; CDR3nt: TGTGCCAGCAGCTTAGCTACGGGGGTCTCGATCGGAGGTCGAGAGACCCAGTACTTC